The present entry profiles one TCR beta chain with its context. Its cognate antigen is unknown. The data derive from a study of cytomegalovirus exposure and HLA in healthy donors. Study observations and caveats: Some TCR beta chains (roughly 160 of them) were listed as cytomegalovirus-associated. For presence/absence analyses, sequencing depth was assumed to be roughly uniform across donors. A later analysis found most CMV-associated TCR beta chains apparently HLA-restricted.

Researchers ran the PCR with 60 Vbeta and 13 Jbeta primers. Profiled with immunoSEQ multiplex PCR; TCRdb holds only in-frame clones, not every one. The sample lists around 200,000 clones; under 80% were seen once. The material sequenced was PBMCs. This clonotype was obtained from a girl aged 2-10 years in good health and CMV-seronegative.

CDR3 DNA sequence: TGTGCCAGCAGCGATGCTACCCACGGAGATACGCAGTATTTT. Encoded protein: CASSDATHGDTQYF. The V gene is TRBV7-9, the J gene TRBJ2-3; unclear D gene. From germline, CDR1 is SEHNR and CDR2 FQNEAQ (reference sequence). The germline V and J ends were trimmed by 5 bases and 5 bases, with 14 bases remaining between them. The CDR3 loop spans 14 amino acids.